The 17 T cell receptor beta chains given below trace back to one sample, sequenced in a study of Ad26.COV2.S vaccination and SARS-CoV-2 variants (dated by TCRdb to the early 2020s). Reading the label with the study, this specimen's treatment or condition is: over 15 received Ad26.COV2.S at low or high dose, single or two shots; roughly 5 received placebo; per-sample allocation not given. Repertoires of vaccine and placebo recipients were sequenced from samples taken on day 63 after the first injection. Library preparation employed the immunoSEQ multiplex PCR assay. TCRdb mirrors the immuneACCESS table, restricted to in-frame sequences. Some clones are absent from its copies; in checked studies, under half trace to an unresolved V gene, and the reason for the others is unknown. The sample yields some 290,000 clones; 85% to 90% were counted once. Of the sample, less than 2% falls within the top ten clones.

The sequenced sample was peripheral blood, obtained in a trial of Ad26.COV2.S vaccine versus placebo. The source is a person between 18 and 65 years old who received the Ad26.COV2.S COVID-19 vaccine or a placebo.

The V gene is TRBV6-2 or TRBV6-3, the J gene TRBJ1-1; possible D gene TRBD1, 6 bases. This CDR3 is built from 16 residues. Germline V lookup: CDR1 MNHEY, CDR2 SVGEGT. The ends were cut back, 2 bases at V and 2 bases at J, with 15 bases in the middle. The CDR3 protein is CASSYTGTGSNTEAFF. DNA of the CDR3: TGTGCCAGCAGTTACACCGGCACAGGGAGCAACACTGAAGCTTTCTTT.

Points on this clone: The sample holds other DNA sequences that translate to the same CDR3. The rearrangement joins TRBV12-3 or TRBV12-4 to TRBJ1-1, with D unresolved. V lost 2 bases and J lost 4, with 5 bases in between. This CDR3 spans 12 amino acids. The CDR3 nucleotides are TGTGCCAGCAGTTTACGGGGCACTGAAGCTTTCTTT. It codes for CASSLRGTEAFF.

This chain connects TRBV11-3 to TRBJ2-2, with 9 bases identical to TRBD1. The V segment lost 4 bases and the J segment 6 bases; nucleotides outside the gene matches: 9. The V gene's germline CDR1 is SGHNT and CDR2 YENEEA. CDR3 length: 16 residues. The CDR3 DNA reads as TGTGCCAGCAGCTCACACAGGGGGCCCAAAGCCGGGGAGCTGTTTTTT. Its protein is CASSSHRGPKAGELFF.

J is TRBJ1-5 and V is TRBV4-1, with D maybe TRBD1 (5 bases). Germline V CDR1 and CDR2: MGHRA, YSYEKL. The germline V and J ends were trimmed by 1 base and 3 bases, with 10 bases remaining between them. There are 15 residues in the CDR3. CDR3 protein: CASSQGQGDNQPQHF. The CDR3 DNA reads TGCGCCAGCAGCCAAGGGCAGGGAGACAATCAGCCCCAGCATTTT.

The chain recombines TRBV4-3 with TRBJ2-5; 9 nucleotides align to TRBD2. CDR1 and CDR2 from the germline V gene are LGHNA and YSLEER. CDR3 length: 17 residues. Trimming at V came to 3 bases and at J to 2 bases, leaving 10 bases not matched to a gene. The CDR3 nucleotides are TGCGCCAGCAGCCAGGGACTAGCAATGATGGGACAAGAGACCCAGTACTTC. Its translation is CASSQGLAMMGQETQYF.

The chain uses TRBV6-5 and TRBJ2-7; possibly TRBD1 or TRBD2 for D (6 bases each). The CDR3 totals 15 residues. V was trimmed by 2 bases and J by 2 bases, leaving 13 bases between them. Germline CDR1 and CDR2: MNHEY and SVGAGI. The CDR3 spells CASSYQQGGPYEQYF. The CDR3 DNA follows: TGTGCCAGCAGTTACCAACAGGGAGGACCCTACGAGCAGTACTTC.

The CDR3 DNA follows: TGTGCCAGCAGCGCCTCCGGGACAGGGAATTCACCCCTCCACTTT. It specifies CASSASGTGNSPLHF. The rearrangement joins TRBV9 to TRBJ1-6, with 9 bases identical to TRBD1. The length of the CDR3 is 15 residues. Looked up from germline, CDR1 is SGDLS and CDR2 is YYNGEE. V was pared by 3 bases and J by 7 bases, with 5 bases of the junction left unmatched. Complete variable domain (other parts from reference TRBV9 and TRBJ1-6): DSGVTQTPKHLITATGQRVTLRCSPRSGDLSVYWYQQSLDQGLQFLIQYYNGEERAKGNILERFSAQQFPDLHSELNLSSLELGDSALYFCASSASGTGNSPLHFGNGTRLTVT.

The chain recombines TRBV6-1 with TRBJ2-4; 9 nucleotides line up with TRBD1. The V segment lost 0 bases and the J segment 3 bases; nucleotides outside the gene matches: 6. The CDR3 has 17 residues. Germline CDR1 is MNHNS and CDR2 is SASEGT. CDR3 region: CASSEAPGQGGKNIQYF. The DNA for the CDR3 is TGTGCCAGCAGTGAAGCGCCGGGACAGGGTGGCAAAAACATTCAGTACTTC.

With respect to this clone: Sequence at one end of the junction differs from germline and may be a read error. The CDR3 DNA follows: TGTGCCAGCAGATACTGGGGAGCGAACACTGAAGCTTTCTTT. Protein: CASRYWGANTEAFF. This chain joins TRBV6-2 or TRBV6-3 and TRBJ1-1; D gene unclear. This CDR3 is built from 14 residues. Germline values: CDR1 MNHEY, CDR2 SVGEGT.

V is TRBV5-1 and J is TRBJ1-5, with 7 bases fitting TRBD1. Trimming took 0 bases from V and 6 from J; bases not matched to a gene: 6. Germline CDR1 and CDR2: SGHRS and YFSETQ. This CDR3 comprises 15 residues. The CDR3 DNA reads as TGCGCCAGCAGCTTGGAAGGAGGGGGCAGTCAGCCCCAGCATTTT. Its translation: CASSLEGGGSQPQHF.

This clone turned up a few times. The genes are TRBV7-8 and TRBJ1-2, with unresolved D. CDR1 is SGHVS and CDR2 is FQNEAQ in the germline V gene. With 5 bases removed from V and 1 base from J, the gap between germline ends came to 8 bases. The CDR3 has 13 residues. The CDR3: CASSPFFNYGYTF. CDR3 DNA: TGTGCCAGCAGCCCATTCTTTAACTATGGCTACACCTTC.

This clone has just a few counts. The chain has TRBV5-5 and TRBJ1-5, with a tentative D call TRBD1 (6 bases). Trimming removed 1 base at V and 7 bases at J, with 12 bases between. The CDR3 has 14 residues. The germline V gene encodes CDR1 SGHKS and CDR2 YYEKEE (reference sequence). DNA for the CDR3: TGTGCCAGCAGCTTGAGAGAAGGGGGGCAGCCCCAGCATTTT. It specifies CASSLREGGQPQHF. Together with reference TRBV5-5 and TRBJ1-5, the CDR3 gives the full variable domain: DAGVTQSPTHLIKTRGQQVTLRCSPISGHKSVSWYQQVLGQGPQFIFQYYEKEERGRGNFPDRFSARQFPNYSSELNVNALLLGDSALYLCASSLREGGQPQHFGDGTRLSIL.

The chain carries TRBV5-1 and TRBJ2-3; 7 bases agree with TRBD1. With 3 bases clipped from V and 4 bases from J, the junction kept 2 bases outside the gene matches. In germline, CDR1 is SGHRS, CDR2 YFSETQ. The CDR3 consists of 13 residues. DNA of the CDR3: TGCGCCAGCAGCTATCAGGGGGCAGATACGCAGTATTTT. It encodes CASSYQGADTQYF.

The chain recombines TRBV23-1 with TRBJ1-5; D uncertain. TRBV23-1 counts as an open reading frame of uncertain function. V was shortened by 2 bases and J by 2 bases, with 13 bases between the two germline ends. The length of the CDR3 is 16 residues. The CDR3 DNA sequence: TGCGCCAGCAGTCAAATGACCCCTGGGGGCAATCAGCCCCAGCATTTT. Protein product: CASSQMTPGGNQPQHF.

V and J are TRBV27 and TRBJ2-1; 9 nucleotides agree with TRBD1. Trimming cost V 6 bases and J 5 bases; bases outside gene matches: 8. This CDR3 comprises 15 residues. Looked up from germline, CDR1 is MNHEY and CDR2 is SMNVEV (reference sequence). The CDR3 loop reads CASSAGTGSNNEQFF. In DNA form, the CDR3 reads TGTGCCAGCAGCGCCGGGACAGGGAGTAACAATGAGCAGTTCTTC.

This clone appeared a single time. The chain couples TRBV3-1 (or the pseudogene TRBV3-2) to TRBJ1-2, with D unresolved. The CDR3 length is 12 residues. CDR1 is LGHDT, CDR2 YNNKEL, per germline (reference sequence). V lost 6 bases and J 8 bases, leaving 13 bases between the germline ends. The DNA for the CDR3 is TGTGCCAGCAGACAGAGGCAGGAGGGCTACACCTTC. The encoded protein is CASRQRQEGYTF.

V gene TRBV4-1 combines with J gene TRBJ1-2; D ambiguous. V was shortened by 2 bases and J by 6 bases, with 13 bases between the two germline ends. This CDR3 has 14 residues. CDR1 and CDR2 from the germline V gene are MGHRA and YSYEKL. The CDR3 loop is CASSQQSQGDGYTF. The CDR3 nucleotides read TGCGCCAGCAGCCAACAATCCCAAGGCGATGGCTACACCTTC.